These 29 T cell receptor beta chains originate from one sample sequenced in a study of brain T cells in children with intractable seizures listed by TCRdb under 2021. The receptor library was made with the immunoSEQ multiplex PCR assay. TCRdb took this table from immuneACCESS and kept in-frame rearrangements with V and J called. Such tables lack part of the clones; where checked against another copy, unresolved V genes explain under half of the gap, and the rest is unexplained. Recorded for this sample are about 120,000 clones; approximately 94% of them occurred a single time. The ten largest clones add up to 3.8% of the sample. The time point label for this specimen denotes: resected brain tissue, or blood drawn just prior to surgery. Source: peripheral blood, taken at surgery. These TCRs come from a boy less than two years old with hemimegalencephaly and intractable seizures.

The V call is TRBV6-2 or TRBV6-3, the J call TRBJ2-1; D may correspond to TRBD1 or TRBD2 (5 bases each). Trimming shortened V by 2 bases and J by 5 bases, and 19 bases separated the two germline ends. CDR3 length: 17 amino acids. CDR1 and CDR2 (germline): MNHEY, SVGEGT. The CDR3 sequence is CASSYPSGTELDNEQFF. CDR3 in DNA: TGTGCCAGCAGTTACCCGTCCGGGACGGAACTCGACAATGAGCAGTTCTTC.

This chain links TRBV19 with TRBJ2-6; D is ambiguous. The CDR3 totals 14 residues. CDR1 is LNHDA and CDR2 is SQIVND in the germline V gene (reference sequence). V gave up 3 bases and J gave up 4 bases, with 7 bases separating them. The CDR3 DNA reads as TGTGCCAGTAGTATTTGGCTCGGGGCCAACGTCCTGACTTTC. Translated, it gives CASSIWLGANVLTF.

This clone has just one count. V gene TRBV4-3 combines with J gene TRBJ1-2; TRBD1 aligns across 8 bases. The CDR3 is 16 amino acids. Germline CDR1 LGHNA, CDR2 YSLEER. Unmatched junction bases numbered 7, after V lost 0 bases and J lost 4 bases. The CDR3 coding sequence is TGCGCCAGCAGCCAAGACAGGGGGCTGGAGGGCTATGGCTACACCTTC. Residues: CASSQDRGLEGYGYTF.

This rearrangement joins TRBV5-1 to TRBJ1-6; maybe TRBD1 (6 bases). Germline assignment: CDR1 SGHRS and CDR2 YFSETQ. Deletions cut 10 bases from V and 4 bases from J, with 24 bases between. CDR3 length equals 17 residues. The CDR3 DNA reads TGCGCCGAGGGGGGCGGGCCATCCCTCCTTTATAATTCACCCCTCCACTTT. It is translated as CAEGGGPSLLYNSPLHF.

This chain uses TRBV5-5 with TRBJ2-5; D gene unclear. The V gene's germline CDR1 is SGHKS and CDR2 YYEKEE (reference sequence). Trimming removed 2 bases at V and 2 bases at J, with 4 bases between. This CDR3 is 12 amino acids long. CDR3 sequence: CASSLSQETQYF. For the CDR3, the DNA is TGTGCCAGCAGCTTATCACAAGAGACCCAGTACTTC.

The V gene is TRBV4-1, the J gene TRBJ1-2; unclear D gene. The germline V gene encodes CDR1 MGHRA and CDR2 YSYEKL. This CDR3 has 14 residues. Between the trimmed V and J ends, which lost 4 bases and 0 bases, there was a span of 9 bases. The CDR3 nucleotides are TGCGCCAGCAGCCCGGATCCAGCTAACTATGGCTACACCTTC. This translates into CASSPDPANYGYTF.

This chain joins TRBV19 and TRBJ2-1, with unresolved D. This CDR3 is 13 amino acids long. Deletions cut 1 base from V and 2 bases from J, with 3 bases between. Germline V gene sequence: CDR1 LNHDA, CDR2 SQIVND (reference sequence). This chain's CDR3 is CASSIGPYNEQFF. CDR3 DNA sequence: TGTGCCAGTAGTATAGGCCCCTACAATGAGCAGTTCTTC.

CDR3 sequence (DNA): TGTGCCAGCAGTACACACAGGGAAACTGAAGCTTTCTTT. It is translated as CASSTHRETEAFF. The chain is built from TRBV12-3 or TRBV12-4 and TRBJ1-1; D may be TRBD1 (6 bases). Trimming removed 5 bases at V and 5 bases at J, with 12 bases between. The CDR3 extends over 13 amino acids.

The chain uses TRBV10-3 and TRBJ2-3; D remains unclear. Trimming left V 8 bases short and J 1 base short, with 4 bases between. Germline V lookup: CDR1 ENHRY, CDR2 SYGVKD. There are 11 residues in the CDR3. The CDR3 sequence: CAIARTDTQYF. The CDR3, as DNA: TGTGCCATCGCGCGCACAGATACGCAGTATTTT.

The chain uses TRBV28 and TRBJ2-1; D tentatively fits TRBD1 or TRBD2 (6 bases each). In germline, CDR1 is MDHEN, CDR2 SYDVKM. The germline V and J ends were trimmed by 3 bases and 10 bases, with 13 bases remaining between them. CDR3 size: 13 residues. The CDR3 nucleotides are TGTGCCAGCAGTTTGGGGGGCGCGCGGGAGCAGTTCTTC. Residues: CASSLGGAREQFF.

The V and J genes are TRBV3-1 (or the pseudogene TRBV3-2) and TRBJ2-3, with 8 bases aligning to TRBD2. The J segment lost 7 bases and the V segment lost 0 bases, leaving 6 bases of the junction unmatched. Germline-derived CDR1 and CDR2 are LGHDT and YNNKEL (reference sequence). The length of the CDR3 is 15 residues. CDR3 region: CASSQEGTRAYTQYF. The CDR3, as DNA: TGTGCCAGCAGCCAAGAAGGGACTAGGGCTTATACGCAGTATTTT.

The chain has TRBV5-1 and TRBJ1-1, with D hard to call. Germline-derived CDR1 and CDR2 are SGHRS and YFSETQ. The ends were cut back, 4 bases at V and 0 bases at J, with 10 bases in the middle. This CDR3 contains 14 residues. The CDR3 nucleotides are TGCGCCAGCAGCCCCCGGGCGTTGAACACTGAAGCTTTCTTT. It is translated as CASSPRALNTEAFF.

This clone has a single count. The J gene is TRBJ2-4, the V gene TRBV21-1; TRBD2 is taken as the D call from the table, unchecked against the DNA. TRBV21-1 constitutes a pseudogene. This CDR3 contains 15 residues. CDR3 coding DNA: TGTGCCAGCAGCGGGCGACTAGCGGACCGGGGGATTCAGTACTTC. Translated: CASSGRLADRGIQYF.

As concerns this clone: A far more abundant clone sits one base away, making this likely a read error. J is TRBJ2-7 and V is TRBV7-9; TRBD2 matches at 14 bases. J gave up 4 bases and V 1 base, and 0 bases lay outside the gene matches. This CDR3 has 15 amino acids. CDR1 and CDR2 (germline): SEHNR, FQNEAQ (reference sequence). The DNA for the CDR3 is TGTGCCAGCAGCTTAGGGACTAGCGGGAGGTACGAGCAGTACTTC. Protein: CASSLGTSGRYEQYF.

The CDR3 coding sequence is TGTGCCAGCAGCCCAACAGCATCCTACGAGCAGTACTTC. Translation: CASSPTASYEQYF. This chain uses TRBV4-2 with TRBJ2-7; D gene ambiguous. Trimming removed 4 bases at V and 1 base at J, with 8 bases between. The CDR3 is 13 residues long. Germline CDR1 and CDR2: LGHNA and YNFKEQ.

The chain employs TRBV28 and TRBJ1-3; D not certain. Trimming took off 3 bases at V and 6 bases at J, with 9 bases between the two ends. Germline-derived CDR1 and CDR2 are MDHEN and SYDVKM. The CDR3 is made up of 13 amino acids. Here the CDR3 DNA reads TGTGCCAGCAGTTTTATCGGCGAAAACACCATATATTTT. It encodes CASSFIGENTIYF.

The rearrangement links TRBV5-1 to TRBJ1-3, with D unresolved. Germline V gene sequence: CDR1 SGHRS, CDR2 YFSETQ. V lost 4 bases to trimming and J lost 0 bases, with 14 bases between them. The CDR3 spans 16 residues. The CDR3 region is CASSGGGPNSGNTIYF. In nucleotides, the CDR3 is TGCGCCAGCAGCGGCGGAGGGCCGAACTCTGGAAACACCATATATTTT.

The genes are TRBV28 and TRBJ1-2; D call uncertain. V lost 5 bases to trimming and J lost 7 bases, with 11 bases between them. There are 12 residues in the CDR3. Germline V lookup: CDR1 MDHEN, CDR2 SYDVKM. In DNA form, the CDR3 reads TGTGCCAGCAGTGCCATTGGGAGTGGCTACACCTTC. Its protein product is CASSAIGSGYTF.

The V and J genes are TRBV7-3 and TRBJ2-1; 12 bases match TRBD2. The germline V gene has CDR1 SGHTA and CDR2 FQGTGA. V shed 5 bases and J 4 bases; nucleotides not matched to a gene: 3. The CDR3 length is 15 residues. The CDR3 is CASSPGLAGYNEQFF. CDR3 nucleotides: TGTGCCAGCAGCCCAGGACTAGCGGGGTACAATGAGCAGTTCTTC.

The chain recombines TRBV2 with TRBJ2-2; weak D call: TRBD2 (5 bases). The germline V and J ends were trimmed by 3 bases and 6 bases, with 20 bases remaining between them. Germline V gene data show CDR1 as SNHLY and CDR2 as FYNNEI. The CDR3 extends over 17 amino acids. The CDR3 nucleotides read TGTGCCAGCAGTGAGGGTCTGAGGGAGTGGGTCCCCGGGGAGCTGTTTTTT. It yields the protein CASSEGLREWVPGELFF. The complete variable domain, with remaining parts taken from reference TRBV2 and TRBJ2-2, reads EPEVTQTPSHQVTQMGQEVILRCVPISNHLYFYWYRQILGQKVEFLVSFYNNEISEKSEIFDDQFSVERPDGSNFTLKIRSTKLEDSAMYFCASSEGLREWVPGELFFGEGSRLTVL.

The V gene is TRBV7-8, the J gene TRBJ2-2; the D is unclear. Germline lookup yields CDR1 SGHVS and CDR2 FQNEAQ. Trimming pared 2 bases from V and 3 bases from J, leaving 10 bases between. This CDR3 is 15 amino acids long. The CDR3 DNA follows: TGTGCCAGCAGCTTACGTGTGGCGGACACCGGGGAGCTGTTTTTT. It translates to CASSLRVADTGELFF.

This chain uses TRBV25-1 with TRBJ2-5, with 10 bases that match TRBD2. The CDR3 totals 16 residues. Trimming at V came to 7 bases and at J to 4 bases, leaving 12 bases not matched to a gene. Germline assignment: CDR1 MGHDK and CDR2 SYGVNS. Here the CDR3 DNA reads TGTGCCAGCATGGGTAGCGGGAGGAAATCTTTAGAGACCCAGTACTTC. It codes for CASMGSGRKSLETQYF. Filled out from reference TRBV25-1 and TRBJ2-5, the complete variable domain reads EADIYQTPRYLVIGTGKKITLECSQTMGHDKMYWYQQDPGMELHLIHYSYGVNSTEKGDLSSESTVSRIRTEHFPLTLESARPSHTSQYLCASMGSGRKSLETQYFGPGTRLLVL.

This rearrangement joins TRBV4-1 to TRBJ2-1; D remains ambiguous. Germline CDR1 MGHRA, CDR2 YSYEKL. The length of the CDR3 is 13 residues. Trimming stripped 4 bases from V and 3 bases from J, with 7 bases between. The CDR3 protein is CASSPPDYNEQFF. The CDR3 DNA is TGCGCCAGCAGCCCCCCCGACTACAATGAGCAGTTCTTC.

V is TRBV4-3 and J is TRBJ1-2; 10 bases agree with TRBD1. This CDR3 comprises 17 residues. Per germline, CDR1 LGHNA and CDR2 YSLEER. The trim removed 1 base at V and 6 bases at J, leaving 11 bases unmatched. DNA of the CDR3: TGCGCCAGCAGCCAAGCGGTTTGGGACAGGGGAATCGATGGCTACACCTTC. Its translation is CASSQAVWDRGIDGYTF.

The chain recombines TRBV25-1 with TRBJ2-6, with 9 bases fitting TRBD1. The length of the CDR3 is 18 residues. The germline V gene has CDR1 MGHDK and CDR2 SYGVNS. The V and J ends lost 4 bases and 4 bases, in that order; junction bases with no gene match: 11. CDR3 bases: TGTGCCAGCAGTGGGAGCGGGACAGGGACCTCCGGGGCCAACGTCCTGACTTTC. Its translation is CASSGSGTGTSGANVLTF.

This chain joins TRBV6-5 and TRBJ2-3, with 10 bases aligning to TRBD2. Per the germline V gene, CDR1 is MNHEY and CDR2 is SVGAGI. Unmatched junction bases numbered 7, after V lost 7 bases and J lost 6 bases. This CDR3 region has 14 residues. CDR3 sequence (DNA): TGTGCCAGCACGATCAGCGGGAGGGGGGATACGCAGTATTTT. This gives the protein CASTISGRGDTQYF.

This clone was detected a few times. The chain joins TRBV5-1 to TRBJ1-4; no clear D. Germline V CDR1 and CDR2: SGHRS, YFSETQ. Trimming stripped 0 bases from V and 8 bases from J, with 17 bases between. The CDR3 spans 16 residues. CDR3 loop: CASSLGPQAFGEKLFF. In nucleotides, the CDR3 is TGCGCCAGCAGCTTGGGACCGCAGGCTTTTGGCGAAAAACTGTTTTTT.

As DNA, the CDR3 is TGTGCCATCGAAGGCACTTCCGGGACAGGGTACAATGAGCAGTTCTTC. Residues: CAIEGTSGTGYNEQFF. The chain recombines TRBV10-3 with TRBJ2-1, with TRBD1 identical over 9 bases. The CDR3 has 16 amino acids. With V trimmed by 8 bases and J by 4 bases, 12 bases remained unmatched. Germline V gives CDR1 ENHRY, CDR2 SYGVKD.

CDR3 amino acids: CSVQNLGQGGGYTF. The CDR3 DNA sequence: TGCAGCGTCCAGAACTTGGGACAGGGGGGAGGCTACACCTTC. The chain has TRBV29-1 and TRBJ1-2; 11 nucleotides match TRBD1. V shed 6 bases, J shed 8 bases, and the junction held 11 bases outside the gene matches. This CDR3 spans 14 amino acids. Germline V CDR1 and CDR2: SQVTM, ANQGSEA.